The 32 T cell receptor beta chains below were found in one sample sequenced in a study of cytomegalovirus exposure and HLA in healthy donors. The PCR used 60 Vbeta and 13 Jbeta primers. Generated by immunoSEQ multiplex PCR, the TCRdb table keeps only in-frame clones and is missing some. Here the sample spans about 130,000 clones, 80% being singletons. Sequencing was performed on PBMCs. The receptors derive from a man between 25 and 39 years old in good health and CMV-seronegative.

The chain is built from TRBV6-5 and TRBJ1-4; 7 bases align to TRBD1. The germline V gene has CDR1 MNHEY and CDR2 SVGAGI. The CDR3 is 14 residues long. V gave up 6 bases and J gave up 4 bases; unmatched junction bases: 5. DNA of the CDR3: TGTGCCAGCAGACTTGGGACAGTTAATGAAAAACTGTTTTTT. It encodes CASRLGTVNEKLFF.

The chain uses TRBV7-9 and TRBJ1-4; D call uncertain. The CDR3 is 16 amino acids. Germline CDR1 SEHNR, CDR2 FQNEAQ (reference sequence). Trimming left V 4 bases short and J 0 bases short, with 12 bases between. CDR3 nucleotide sequence: TGTGCCAGCAGCTCCAAGGCGACAACAACTAATGAAAAACTGTTTTTT. It specifies CASSSKATTTNEKLFF. The full variable domain, in which reference TRBV7-9 and TRBJ1-4 provide the parts outside the CDR3, is DTGVSQNPRHKITKRGQNVTFRCDPISEHNRLYWYRQTLGQGPEFLTYFQNEAQLEKSRLLSDRFSAERPKGSFSTLEIQRTEQGDSAMYLCASSSKATTTNEKLFFGSGTQLSVL.

CDR3 amino acids: CASSVRRNNEQFF. The CDR3 DNA reads TGTGCCAGCAGCGTAAGGAGGAACAATGAGCAGTTCTTC. The rearrangement joins TRBV9 to TRBJ2-1; D may be TRBD2 (5 bases). The CDR3 runs to 13 residues. V was trimmed by 1 base and J by 5 bases, leaving 7 bases between them. Germline-derived CDR1 and CDR2 are SGDLS and YYNGEE.

The rearrangement links TRBV9 to TRBJ2-7; D ambiguous. Trimming removed 0 bases from V and 1 base from J, with 8 bases in between. The CDR3 runs to 14 residues. CDR1 SGDLS and CDR2 YYNGEE come from the germline V gene. The CDR3 coding sequence is TGTGCCAGCAGCGTAGCTCGGAGTTCCTACGAGCAGTACTTC. As protein: CASSVARSSYEQYF. Complete variable domain (other parts from reference TRBV9 and TRBJ2-7): DSGVTQTPKHLITATGQRVTLRCSPRSGDLSVYWYQQSLDQGLQFLIQYYNGEERAKGNILERFSAQQFPDLHSELNLSSLELGDSALYFCASSVARSSYEQYFGPGTRLTVT.

V gene TRBV28 combines with J gene TRBJ2-1; the match to TRBD2 covers 7 bases. V lost 5 bases to trimming and J lost 8 bases; unmatched junction nucleotides: 9. This CDR3 spans 14 amino acids. Per germline, CDR1 MDHEN and CDR2 SYDVKM. As DNA, the CDR3 is TGTGCCAGCAGTGACCCGGGGGGATCGTATGAGCAGTTCTTC. This encodes CASSDPGGSYEQFF.

This clone was found a few times. This sequence joins TRBV7-9 and TRBJ1-1; D unresolved. The CDR3 runs 14 residues. Per germline, CDR1 SEHNR and CDR2 FQNEAQ (reference sequence). The V gene lost 2 bases and the J gene lost 2 bases, with 9 bases spanning the gap. The CDR3 sequence is CASSLFEGNTEAFF. CDR3 DNA: TGTGCCAGCAGCTTATTCGAGGGTAACACTGAAGCTTTCTTT.

For this clone: The sample has other DNA sequences that encode this CDR3 too. This chain links TRBV6-5 with TRBJ2-7; TRBD2 agrees at 10 bases. Trimming at V came to 7 bases and at J to 3 bases, leaving 3 bases not matched to a gene. The CDR3 loop spans 13 amino acids. The germline gives CDR1 MNHEY, CDR2 SVGAGI. This chain's CDR3 is CASTLAGGYEQYF. For the CDR3, the DNA is TGTGCCAGCACCTTAGCGGGAGGCTACGAGCAGTACTTC.

The rearrangement links TRBV7-2 to TRBJ2-1, with a tentative D call TRBD2 (5 bases). Between the trimmed V and J ends, which lost 4 bases and 0 bases, there was a span of 13 bases. The CDR3 has 16 amino acids. Germline V gene lookup returns CDR1 SGHTA and CDR2 FQGNSA. The CDR3 loop reads CASSSTRASSYNEQFF. The CDR3 nucleotides read TGTGCCAGCAGCTCTACTAGGGCCAGCTCCTACAATGAGCAGTTCTTC.

This chain uses TRBV29-1 with TRBJ1-1, with TRBD1 matching over 11 bases. Germline V gives CDR1 SQVTM, CDR2 ANQGSEA. CDR3 length: 14 residues. The CDR3 spells CTVGDRGSNTEAFF. For the CDR3, the DNA is TGCACCGTAGGGGACAGGGGGTCGAACACTGAAGCTTTCTTT.

V is TRBV7-9 and J is TRBJ2-5; TRBD1 aligns across 10 bases. The germline CDR1 and CDR2 sequences are SEHNR and FQNEAQ (reference sequence). The V and J ends lost 4 bases and 5 bases, in that order; junction bases with no gene match: 4. This CDR3 has 14 residues. The CDR3 spells CASSYRGQGETQYF. The CDR3 coding sequence is TGTGCCAGCAGCTACCGGGGACAGGGGGAGACCCAGTACTTC.

The chain combines TRBV29-1 with TRBJ2-2, with a possible D match to TRBD1 (6 bases). The CDR3 loop spans 13 amino acids. Per the germline V gene, CDR1 is SQVTM and CDR2 is ANQGSEA. Trimming pared 7 bases from V and 2 bases from J, leaving 11 bases between. This CDR3 is CSAGQFNTGELFF. In nucleotides, the CDR3 is TGCAGCGCCGGACAGTTTAACACCGGGGAGCTGTTTTTT.

The chain couples TRBV19 to TRBJ2-7; 10 nucleotides line up with TRBD2. This CDR3 contains 15 residues. The germline CDR1 and CDR2 sequences are LNHDA and SQIVND (reference sequence). After removal of 5 bases from V and 4 bases from J, the junction contained 8 bases not matched to a gene. In DNA, the CDR3 is TGTGCCAGTAGTCCTAGGCTAGCGGGAGCATACGAGCAGTACTTC. Its translation: CASSPRLAGAYEQYF.

This clone came up a few times. The chain combines TRBV4-1 with TRBJ2-7; no reliable D call. Trimming removed 0 bases from V and 7 bases from J, with 13 bases in between. CDR3 size: 14 residues. Germline V CDR1 and CDR2: MGHRA, YSYEKL. The CDR3 DNA reads as TGCGCCAGCAGCCAAGATCCCTCTCCCCAGGAGCAGTACTTC. The encoded protein is CASSQDPSPQEQYF.

This chain joins TRBV9 and TRBJ1-1; 11 bases fit TRBD1. The CDR3 runs to 15 residues. Trimming took 2 bases from V and 3 from J; bases not matched to a gene: 3. Germline CDR1 reads SGDLS; CDR2 reads YYNGEE. The CDR3 protein is CASSVPGQGDTEAFF. The CDR3 coding sequence is TGTGCCAGCAGCGTCCCGGGACAGGGGGACACTGAAGCTTTCTTT.

The J gene is TRBJ1-5, the V gene TRBV28; 8 bases are shared with TRBD1. Germline assignment: CDR1 MDHEN and CDR2 SYDVKM. The CDR3 runs 15 residues. Unmatched junction bases numbered 11, after V lost 9 bases and J lost 4 bases. CDR3 sequence (DNA): TGTGCCAGTCTTGTCTTAAACAGGGGGAATCAGCCCCAGCATTTT. Residues: CASLVLNRGNQPQHF.

The chain carries TRBV29-1 and TRBJ2-1; 9 nucleotides agree with TRBD2. Unmatched junction bases numbered 4, after V lost 4 bases and J lost 6 bases. This CDR3 is built from 13 residues. Germline lookup yields CDR1 SQVTM and CDR2 ANQGSEA. The CDR3 DNA sequence: TGCAGCGTTGTTGCGGGAGGGTTCAATGAGCAGTTCTTC. Its protein is CSVVAGGFNEQFF.

The chain combines TRBV10-3 with TRBJ1-1, with TRBD1 identical over 9 bases. The CDR3 consists of 15 residues. V lost 4 bases to trimming and J lost 1 base; unmatched junction nucleotides: 4. Germline V lookup: CDR1 ENHRY, CDR2 SYGVKD. For the CDR3, the DNA is TGTGCCATCAGTGCCTCGGGACAGGGGAACACTGAAGCTTTCTTT. Translating it yields CAISASGQGNTEAFF.

The V call is TRBV9, the J call TRBJ1-2; D perhaps matches TRBD1 (6 bases). Germline V CDR1 and CDR2: SGDLS, YYNGEE. This CDR3 contains 14 residues. The V and J ends lost 3 bases and 7 bases respectively, with 16 bases between them. This CDR3 is CASSALQGSGGYTF. In nucleotides, the CDR3 is TGTGCCAGCAGCGCGCTCCAGGGGAGTGGTGGCTACACCTTC.

As regards this clone: An end of the junction does not agree with germline; a read error may underlie this. The chain joins TRBV6-5 to TRBJ2-5, with TRBD2 matching 11 bases. This CDR3 comprises 16 residues. CDR1 is MNHEY, CDR2 SVGAGI, per germline. CDR3 in DNA: TGTGCCAGCAGTTCGACTAGCGGGGTGTACCAAGAGACCCAGCACTTC. It specifies CASSSTSGVYQETQHF.

There are a few counts of this clone. The chain links TRBV29-1 to TRBJ1-1; weak D call: TRBD1 (6 bases). The CDR3 totals 13 residues. From germline, CDR1 is SQVTM and CDR2 ANQGSEA. V was shortened by 5 bases and J by 2 bases, with 12 bases between the two germline ends. CDR3 bases: TGCAGCGTTTACAGGGAACGAAACACTGAAGCTTTCTTT. This translates into CSVYRERNTEAFF.

The V gene is TRBV7-2, the J gene TRBJ2-1, with TRBD2 identical over 7 bases. Germline trimming cut 11 bases from V and 10 bases from J; bases unmatched to any gene: 11. Per the germline V gene, CDR1 is SGHTA and CDR2 is FQGNSA. This CDR3 spans 12 amino acids. Here the CDR3 reads CASSRGEGEQFF. DNA of the CDR3: TGTGCCTCATCCCGGGGGGAAGGCGAGCAGTTCTTC.

The chain recombines TRBV6-4 with TRBJ2-1; D is uncertain. In germline, CDR1 is MRHNA, CDR2 SNTAGT. There are 15 residues in the CDR3. Trimming left V 4 bases short and J 1 base short, with 11 bases between. The CDR3 bases are TGTGCCAGCAGTGCCAACATCCCGTCCTACAATGAGCAGTTCTTC. It translates to CASSANIPSYNEQFF.

This clone was seen just once. This rearrangement joins TRBV4-1 to TRBJ1-6, with 7 bases lining up with TRBD1. The CDR3 consists of 16 residues. With 1 base clipped from V and 8 bases from J, the junction kept 8 bases outside the gene matches. CDR1 and CDR2 (germline): MGHRA, YSYEKL. The chain's CDR3 is CASSQGQGGAYSPLHF. CDR3 DNA: TGCGCCAGCAGCCAAGGTCAAGGGGGCGCGTATTCACCCCTCCACTTT.

This chain connects TRBV19 to TRBJ2-7, with TRBD2 matching 7 bases. Trimming removed 9 bases from V and 1 base from J; junction bases left unmatched: 18. Germline CDR1 LNHDA, CDR2 SQIVND (reference sequence). This CDR3 has 17 residues. The CDR3 coding sequence is TGTGCCAGCTCAGTCGCTTTACTAGCGACAATTTCCTACGAGCAGTACTTC. Protein sequence: CASSVALLATISYEQYF.

The chain recombines TRBV28 with TRBJ2-7; possibly TRBD2 for D (6 bases). V was shortened by 4 bases and J by 3 bases, with 16 bases between the two germline ends. CDR3 length equals 15 residues. Germline assignment: CDR1 MDHEN and CDR2 SYDVKM. CDR3 DNA sequence: TGTGCCAGCAGTTCCCTTAGCGGATACCTCTACGAGCAGTACTTC. Translation: CASSSLSGYLYEQYF.

V is TRBV7-2 and J is TRBJ2-2, with a tentative D call TRBD1 (5 bases). V lost 0 bases to trimming and J lost 2 bases, with 7 bases between them. The germline gives CDR1 SGHTA, CDR2 FQGNSA. The length of the CDR3 is 15 residues. The CDR3 loop reads CASSLARANTGELFF. The CDR3 DNA reads as TGTGCCAGCAGCTTAGCCAGGGCAAACACCGGGGAGCTGTTTTTT. The whole variable domain, filled in from reference TRBV7-2 and TRBJ2-2, reads GAGVSQSPSNKVTEKGKDVELRCDPISGHTALYWYRQSLGQGLEFLIYFQGNSAPDKSGLPSDRFSAERTGGSVSTLTIQRTQQEDSAVYLCASSLARANTGELFFGEGSRLTVL.

The CDR3 coding sequence is TGTGCCAGCAGCTCCGTGGGACAGGGGACCTACGAGCAGTACTTC. Translated, it gives CASSSVGQGTYEQYF. The J gene is TRBJ2-7, the V gene TRBV5-4; 10 positions match TRBD1. This CDR3 has 15 amino acids. After removal of 3 bases from V and 2 bases from J, the junction contained 5 bases not matched to a gene. Germline V gene lookup returns CDR1 SGHNT and CDR2 YYREEE (reference sequence).

The V and J genes are TRBV5-1 and TRBJ2-1; possible D gene TRBD1, 6 bases. The CDR3 consists of 14 residues. Looked up from germline, CDR1 is SGHRS and CDR2 is YFSETQ. V shed 4 bases and J shed 5 bases, with 13 bases lying between them. The CDR3 DNA is TGCGCCAGCAGCGCCCCGGACAGAAACAATGAGCAGTTCTTC. Translated, it gives CASSAPDRNNEQFF.

V and J are TRBV28 and TRBJ2-7, with TRBD1 as a possible D gene (5 bases). The CDR3 extends over 12 amino acids. Between the trimmed V and J ends, which lost 6 bases and 4 bases, there was a span of 10 bases. The germline CDR1 and CDR2 sequences are MDHEN and SYDVKM. The CDR3 DNA is TGTGCCAGCAGCGAGACAGCTTACGAGCAGTACTTC. It codes for CASSETAYEQYF.

The chain combines TRBV28 with TRBJ2-1; the match to TRBD2 covers 13 bases. CDR3 length equals 15 residues. In germline, CDR1 is MDHEN, CDR2 SYDVKM. V was pared by 10 bases and J by 4 bases, with 7 bases of the junction left unmatched. The CDR3 protein is CATGRTSGGYNEQFF. In DNA form, the CDR3 reads TGTGCCACAGGTCGGACTAGCGGGGGATACAATGAGCAGTTCTTC.

The chain uses TRBV6-5 and TRBJ2-7; D may be TRBD2 (6 bases). The germline V gene encodes CDR1 MNHEY and CDR2 SVGAGI. The CDR3 is made up of 15 amino acids. V was pared by 0 bases and J by 3 bases, with 12 bases between. The CDR3 DNA follows: TGTGCCAGCAGTTACTCGGCACTAGCCCTCTACGAGCAGTACTTC. Its protein product is CASSYSALALYEQYF.

V gene TRBV5-6 combines with J gene TRBJ2-5, with 7 bases matching TRBD1. The J call could be wrong; TRBJ2-7 is a better fit for the DNA end. From germline, CDR1 is SGHDT and CDR2 YYEEEE. This CDR3 has 15 amino acids. This chain's CDR3 is CASSLGTGGGNEQYF. The CDR3 nucleotides are TGTGCCAGCAGCTTGGGGACAGGAGGAGGCAACGAGCAGTACTTC.